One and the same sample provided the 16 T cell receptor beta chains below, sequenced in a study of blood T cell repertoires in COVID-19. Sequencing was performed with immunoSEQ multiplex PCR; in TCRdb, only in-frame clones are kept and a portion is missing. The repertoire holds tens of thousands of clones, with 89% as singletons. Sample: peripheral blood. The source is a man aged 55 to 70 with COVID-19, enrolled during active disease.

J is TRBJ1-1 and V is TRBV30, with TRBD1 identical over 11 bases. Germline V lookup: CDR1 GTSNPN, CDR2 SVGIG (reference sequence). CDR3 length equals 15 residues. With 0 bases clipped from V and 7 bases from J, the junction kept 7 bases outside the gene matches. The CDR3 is CAWSVPGQGAGEAFF. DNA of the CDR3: TGTGCCTGGAGTGTACCCGGACAGGGGGCGGGTGAAGCTTTCTTT.

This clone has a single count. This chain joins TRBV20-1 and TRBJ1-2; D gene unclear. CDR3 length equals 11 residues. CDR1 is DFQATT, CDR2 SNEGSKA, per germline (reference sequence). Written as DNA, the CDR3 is TGCAGATATCAGGAAAACTATGGCTACACCTTC. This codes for CRYQENYGYTF.

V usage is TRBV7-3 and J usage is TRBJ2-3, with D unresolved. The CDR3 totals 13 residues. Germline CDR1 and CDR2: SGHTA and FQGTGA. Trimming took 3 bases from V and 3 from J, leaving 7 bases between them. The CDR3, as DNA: TGTGCCAGCAGCTTCTCCGCGACAGATACGCAGTATTTT. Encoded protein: CASSFSATDTQYF.

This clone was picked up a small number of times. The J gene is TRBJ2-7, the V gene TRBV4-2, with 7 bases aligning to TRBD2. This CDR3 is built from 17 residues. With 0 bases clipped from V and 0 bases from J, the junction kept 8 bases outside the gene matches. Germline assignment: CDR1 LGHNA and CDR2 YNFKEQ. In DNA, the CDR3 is TGTGCCAGCAGCCAAGATCGCAGCGGGGACTTCTCCTACGAGCAGTACTTC. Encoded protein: CASSQDRSGDFSYEQYF.

The CDR3 nucleotides read TGTGCCAGCAGCCAAGATGGGGGGGACGAGAACACTGAAGCTTTCTTT. Protein product: CASSQDGGDENTEAFF. This rearrangement joins TRBV4-2 to TRBJ1-1, with a weak D call TRBD1 (5 bases). V lost 0 bases, J lost 1 base, and 12 bases lay in between. The CDR3 consists of 16 residues. Germline loops: CDR1 LGHNA, CDR2 YNFKEQ.

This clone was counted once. CDR3: CASSPGGRQHQPQHF. For the CDR3, the DNA is TGTGCCAGCAGCCCCGGGGGACGACAACATCAGCCCCAGCATTTT. The chain joins TRBV5-8 to TRBJ1-5; a possible D gene is TRBD1 (5 bases). The germline gives CDR1 SGHTS, CDR2 YDEGEE. CDR3 length: 15 residues. The V end was cut by 4 bases, the J end by 5 bases, with 16 bases between.

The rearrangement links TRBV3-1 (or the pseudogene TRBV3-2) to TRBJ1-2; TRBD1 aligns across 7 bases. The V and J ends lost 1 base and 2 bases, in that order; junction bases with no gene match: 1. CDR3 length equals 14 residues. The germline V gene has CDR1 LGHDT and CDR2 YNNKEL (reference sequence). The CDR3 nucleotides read TGTGCCAGCAGCCAAGCGACAGGGAACTATGGCTACACCTTC. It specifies CASSQATGNYGYTF.

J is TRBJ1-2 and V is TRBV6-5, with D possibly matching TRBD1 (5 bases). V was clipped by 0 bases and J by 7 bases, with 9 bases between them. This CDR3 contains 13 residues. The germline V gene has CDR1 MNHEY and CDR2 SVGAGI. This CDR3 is CASSYSGGSGYTF. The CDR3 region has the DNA TGTGCCAGCAGTTACTCGGGGGGGAGTGGCTACACCTTC.

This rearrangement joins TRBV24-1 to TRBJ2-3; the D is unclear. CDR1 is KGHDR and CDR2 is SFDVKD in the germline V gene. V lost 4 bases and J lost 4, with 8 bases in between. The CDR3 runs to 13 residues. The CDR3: CATSDRSSDTQYF. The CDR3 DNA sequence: TGTGCCACCAGTGACCGGAGCTCAGATACGCAGTATTTT.

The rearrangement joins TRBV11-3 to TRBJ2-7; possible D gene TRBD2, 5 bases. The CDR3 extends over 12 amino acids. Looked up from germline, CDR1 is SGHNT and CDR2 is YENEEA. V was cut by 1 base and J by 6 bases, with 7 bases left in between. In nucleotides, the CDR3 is TGTGCCAGCAGCTTAGGGGAGATCGAGCAGTACTTC. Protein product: CASSLGEIEQYF.

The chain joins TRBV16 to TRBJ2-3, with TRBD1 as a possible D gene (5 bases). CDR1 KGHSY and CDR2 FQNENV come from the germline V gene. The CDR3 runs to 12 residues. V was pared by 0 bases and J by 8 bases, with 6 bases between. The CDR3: CASSQSGRTQYF. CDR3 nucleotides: TGTGCCAGCAGCCAATCGGGGCGTACGCAGTATTTT. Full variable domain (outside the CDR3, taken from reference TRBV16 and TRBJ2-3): GEEVAQTPKHLVRGEGQKAKLYCAPIKGHSYVFWYQQVLKNEFKFLISFQNENVFDETGMPKERFSAKCLPNSPCSLEIQATKLEDSAVYFCASSQSGRTQYFGPGTRLTVL.

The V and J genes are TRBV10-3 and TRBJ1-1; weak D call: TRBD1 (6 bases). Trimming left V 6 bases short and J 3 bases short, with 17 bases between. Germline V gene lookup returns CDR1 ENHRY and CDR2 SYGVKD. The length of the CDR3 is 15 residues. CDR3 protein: CAISQRTAGDTEAFF. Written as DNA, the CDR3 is TGTGCCATCAGCCAAAGGACAGCGGGGGACACTGAAGCTTTCTTT.

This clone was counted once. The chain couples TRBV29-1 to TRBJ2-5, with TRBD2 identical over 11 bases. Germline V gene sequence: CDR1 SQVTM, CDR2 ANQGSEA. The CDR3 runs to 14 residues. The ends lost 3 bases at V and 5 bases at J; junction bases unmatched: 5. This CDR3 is CSVDLAGGGETQYF. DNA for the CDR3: TGCAGCGTTGATCTAGCGGGAGGCGGGGAGACCCAGTACTTC.

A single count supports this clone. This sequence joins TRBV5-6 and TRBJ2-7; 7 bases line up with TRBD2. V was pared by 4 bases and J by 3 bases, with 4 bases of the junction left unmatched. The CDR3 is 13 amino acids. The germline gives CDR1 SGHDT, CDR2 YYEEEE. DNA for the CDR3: TGTGCCAGCAGCCACTGGACTAGCTACGAGCAGTACTTC. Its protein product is CASSHWTSYEQYF.

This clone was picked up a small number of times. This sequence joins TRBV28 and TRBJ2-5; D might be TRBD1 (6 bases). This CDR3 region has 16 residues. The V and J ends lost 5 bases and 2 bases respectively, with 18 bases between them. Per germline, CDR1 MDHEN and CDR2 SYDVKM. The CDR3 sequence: CASSPQGTLTQETQYF. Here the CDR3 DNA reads TGTGCCAGCAGTCCCCAAGGGACACTCACTCAAGAGACCCAGTACTTC. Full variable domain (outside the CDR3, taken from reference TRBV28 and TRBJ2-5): DVKVTQSSRYLVKRTGEKVFLECVQDMDHENMFWYRQDPGLGLRLIYFSYDVKMKEKGDIPEGYSVSREKKERFSLILESASTNQTSMYLCASSPQGTLTQETQYFGPGTRLLVL.

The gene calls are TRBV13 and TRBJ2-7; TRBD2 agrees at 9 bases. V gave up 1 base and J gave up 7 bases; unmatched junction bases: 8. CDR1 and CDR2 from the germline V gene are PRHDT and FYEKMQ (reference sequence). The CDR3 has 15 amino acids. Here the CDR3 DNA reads TGTGCCAGCAGCTTAGTAGTAGCGGGAGCTCGAGAGCAGTACTTC. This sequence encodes CASSLVVAGAREQYF.